Below are 7 T cell receptor beta chains sequenced from a single sample in a study of OX40 agonist ivuxolimab in advanced cancers. TCRdb's copy holds only in-frame clones and misses some; the assay was immunoSEQ multiplex PCR. The data hold about 69,000 clones, with about 80% observed a single time. Material: CD4+ or CD8+ T cells sorted from blood, obtained in a trial of the OX40 agonist ivuxolimab. These receptors all stem from an adult with an advanced solid tumor such as melanoma, head and neck, liver or kidney cancer.

The chain combines TRBV7-2 with TRBJ1-2, with D uncertain. V was pared by 2 bases and J by 4 bases, with 23 bases between. CDR3 size: 18 residues. The germline gives CDR1 SGHTA, CDR2 FQGNSA. CDR3 sequence (DNA): TGTGCCAGCAGCTTATCTTCCTCAGCGAGGCGGCTGGGCTATGGCTACACCTTC. Amino acid sequence: CASSLSSSARRLGYGYTF.

The chain has TRBV28 and TRBJ1-3, with 8 bases that match TRBD1. The germline V gene has CDR1 MDHEN and CDR2 SYDVKM. V lost 6 bases to trimming and J lost 2 bases; unmatched junction nucleotides: 6. The CDR3 is 15 residues long. The DNA for the CDR3 is TGTGCCAGCAGGGCTTCAGGGGGCGCTGGAAACACCATATATTTT. Its translation is CASRASGGAGNTIYF.

The V call is TRBV5-4, the J call TRBJ1-2; D is unclear. CDR3 length: 12 residues. CDR1 SGHNT and CDR2 YYREEE come from the germline V gene (reference sequence). The V and J ends lost 2 bases and 5 bases respectively, with 7 bases between them. CDR3 DNA sequence: TGTGCCAGCAGCTTCTTCCCTTATGGCTACACCTTC. Protein sequence: CASSFFPYGYTF.

This clone came up a few times. This chain uses TRBV29-1 with TRBJ2-1; maybe TRBD1 (6 bases). The CDR3 consists of 11 residues. The V end was cut by 6 bases, the J end by 7 bases, with 10 bases between. The V gene's germline CDR1 is SQVTM and CDR2 ANQGSEA. The CDR3 DNA reads TGCAGCGTGGGCCAGGGGAATGAGCAGTTCTTC. This gives the protein CSVGQGNEQFF.

V and J are TRBV9 and TRBJ2-7; TRBD2 might be the D (6 bases). CDR1 and CDR2 (germline): SGDLS, YYNGEE. Trimming pared 4 bases from V and 2 bases from J, leaving 13 bases between. The CDR3 runs to 14 residues. CDR3 nucleotide sequence: TGTGCCAGCAGCCCGGGAGACGGGACCTACGAGCAGTACTTC. Translation gives CASSPGDGTYEQYF.

The chain combines TRBV27 with TRBJ2-2, with 12 bases identical to TRBD2. The CDR3 is made up of 17 amino acids. Germline V lookup: CDR1 MNHEY, CDR2 SMNVEV (reference sequence). The trim removed 3 bases at V and 1 base at J, leaving 3 bases unmatched. DNA of the CDR3: TGTGCCAGCAGTTTGACTAGCGGGAGAGGGAACACCGGGGAGCTGTTTTTT. It is translated as CASSLTSGRGNTGELFF.

Turning to this clone: The sample contains more than one DNA sequence encoding this CDR3. V usage is TRBV6-5 and J usage is TRBJ1-5, with 8 bases lining up with TRBD1. The junction had 1 base not matched to a gene; V was cut back by 8 bases and J by 4 bases. Per the germline V gene, CDR1 is MNHEY and CDR2 is SVGAGI. This CDR3 is built from 12 residues. In nucleotides, the CDR3 is TGTGCCAGCCGGACAGGGAATCAGCCCCAGCATTTT. It translates to CASRTGNQPQHF.